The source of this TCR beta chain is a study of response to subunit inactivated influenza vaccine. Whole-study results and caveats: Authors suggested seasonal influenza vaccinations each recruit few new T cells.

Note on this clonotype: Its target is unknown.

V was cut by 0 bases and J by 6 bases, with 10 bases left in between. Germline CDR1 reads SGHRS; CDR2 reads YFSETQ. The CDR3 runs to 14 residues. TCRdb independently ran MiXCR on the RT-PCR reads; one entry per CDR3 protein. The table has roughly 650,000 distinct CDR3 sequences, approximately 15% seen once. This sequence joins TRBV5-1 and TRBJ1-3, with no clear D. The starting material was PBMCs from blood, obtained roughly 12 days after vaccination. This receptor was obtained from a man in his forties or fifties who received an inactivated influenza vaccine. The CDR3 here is CASSLEPNSNTIYF. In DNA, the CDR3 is TGCGCCAGCAGCTTGGAACCTAATTCAAACACCATATATTTT.